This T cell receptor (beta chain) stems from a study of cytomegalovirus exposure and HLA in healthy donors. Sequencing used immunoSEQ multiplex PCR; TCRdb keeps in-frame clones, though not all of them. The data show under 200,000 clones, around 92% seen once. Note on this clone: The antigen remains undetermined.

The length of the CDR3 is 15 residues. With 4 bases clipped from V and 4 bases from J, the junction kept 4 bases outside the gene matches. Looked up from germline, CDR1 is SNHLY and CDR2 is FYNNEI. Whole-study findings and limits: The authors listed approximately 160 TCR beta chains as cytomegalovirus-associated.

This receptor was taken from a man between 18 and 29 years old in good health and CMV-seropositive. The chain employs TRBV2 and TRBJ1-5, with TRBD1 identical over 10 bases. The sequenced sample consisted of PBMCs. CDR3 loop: CASSARGQGNQPQHF. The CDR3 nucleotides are TGTGCCAGCAGTGCTAGGGGACAGGGGAATCAGCCCCAGCATTTT.